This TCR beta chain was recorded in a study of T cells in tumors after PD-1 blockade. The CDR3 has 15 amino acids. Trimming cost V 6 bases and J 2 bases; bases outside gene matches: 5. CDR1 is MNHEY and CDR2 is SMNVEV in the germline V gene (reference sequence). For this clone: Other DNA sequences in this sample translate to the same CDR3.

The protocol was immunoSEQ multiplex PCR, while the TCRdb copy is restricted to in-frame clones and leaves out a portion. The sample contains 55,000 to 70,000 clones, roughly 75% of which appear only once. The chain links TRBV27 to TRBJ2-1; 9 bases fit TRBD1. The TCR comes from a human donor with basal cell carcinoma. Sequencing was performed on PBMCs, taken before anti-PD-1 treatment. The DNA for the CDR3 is TGTGCCAGCAGCTCCGACAGGGGGGCCTACAATGAGCAGTTCTTC. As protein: CASSSDRGAYNEQFF.